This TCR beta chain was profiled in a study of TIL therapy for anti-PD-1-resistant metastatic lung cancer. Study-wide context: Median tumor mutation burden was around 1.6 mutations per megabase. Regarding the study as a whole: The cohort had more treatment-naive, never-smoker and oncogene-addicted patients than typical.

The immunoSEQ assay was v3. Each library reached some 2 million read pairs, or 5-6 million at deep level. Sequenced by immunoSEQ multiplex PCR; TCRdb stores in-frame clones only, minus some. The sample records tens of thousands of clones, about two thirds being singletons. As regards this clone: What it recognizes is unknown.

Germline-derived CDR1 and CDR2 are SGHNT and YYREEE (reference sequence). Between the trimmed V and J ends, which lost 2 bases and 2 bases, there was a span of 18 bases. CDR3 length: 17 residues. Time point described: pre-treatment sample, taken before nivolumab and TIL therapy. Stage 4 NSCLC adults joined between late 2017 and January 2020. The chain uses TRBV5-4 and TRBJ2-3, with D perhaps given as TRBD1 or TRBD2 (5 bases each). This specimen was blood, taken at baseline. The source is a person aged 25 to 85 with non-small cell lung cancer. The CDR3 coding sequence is TGTGCCAGCAGCTTTCGCCAGACGGGACCTTTCACAGATACGCAGTATTTT. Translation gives CASSFRQTGPFTDTQYF. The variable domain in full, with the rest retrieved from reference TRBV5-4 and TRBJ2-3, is ETGVTQSPTHLIKTRGQQVTLRCSSQSGHNTVSWYQQALGQGPQFIFQYYREEENGRGNFPPRFSGLQFPNYSSELNVNALELDDSALYLCASSFRQTGPFTDTQYFGPGTRLTVL.